This is a list of T cell receptor beta chains from one sample in a study of CD8+ T cells in alopecia areata. TCRdb's table, derived via immunoSEQ multiplex PCR, lists solely in-frame clones and lacks some. The data show some 200,000 clones, roughly three fifths seen once. Sequenced material: CD4+ T cells sorted from blood, taken at week 4, from a patient treated with tofacitinib. All receptors come from a human donor with alopecia areata. Each CDR3 is given with its conserved first and last residue. A D gene is named only where the DNA matches it firmly. Clone size is shown for a subset of rows, as once, few, many or a class of expanded clone.

J: TRBJ1-5; D: -; size: -; V: TRBV15; DNA: TGTGCCACCAGCACAACGGGGCCCCAGCATTTT; CDR3: CATSTTGPQHF
J: TRBJ2-3; D: TRBD2; size: -; V: TRBV2; DNA: TGTGCCAGCAGCCTAGCGGTACTGTCGGATACGCAGTATTTT; CDR3: CASSLAVLSDTQYF
J: TRBJ1-2; D: -; size: -; V: TRBV5-1; DNA: TGCGCCAGCAGCCAGAGCGACAACTATGGCTACACCTTC; CDR3: CASSQSDNYGYTF
J: TRBJ1-2; D: -; size: -; V: TRBV11-1; DNA: TGTGCCAGCAGCTCCCAGGGTGGGAACTATGGCTACACCTTC; CDR3: CASSSQGGNYGYTF
J: TRBJ1-5; D: -; size: -; V: TRBV28; DNA: TGTGCCAGCAGTTTTGTAGGGAGGAAGAATCAGCCCCAGCATTTT; CDR3: CASSFVGRKNQPQHF
J: TRBJ2-2; D: -; size: few; V: TRBV14; DNA: TGTGCCAGCAGCCCACAGGGTTACACCGGGGAGCTGTTTTTT; CDR3: CASSPQGYTGELFF
J: TRBJ2-7; D: -; size: -; V: TRBV29-1; DNA: TGCAGCGTTGTCGAGGGTTACTACGAGCAGTACTTC; CDR3: CSVVEGYYEQYF
J: TRBJ1-5; D: TRBD1; size: -; V: TRBV27; DNA: TGTGCCAGCAGTGACAGGGGAGAGGGTCAGCCCCAGCATTTT; CDR3: CASSDRGEGQPQHF
J: TRBJ2-7; D: -; size: -; V: TRBV7-2; DNA: TGTGCCAGCAGCTTTAACAGGGAAGGCGAGCAGTACTTC; CDR3: CASSFNREGEQYF
J: TRBJ1-5; D: -; size: once; V: TRBV7-6; DNA: TGTGCCAGCAGCTTAGGTGTGGGAAGCAATCAGCCCCAGCATTTT; CDR3: CASSLGVGSNQPQHF
J: TRBJ2-2; D: TRBD2; size: -; V: TRBV7-2; DNA: TGTGCCAGCAGCCATAGCGGGGGGAATACCGGGGAGCTGTTTTTT; CDR3: CASSHSGGNTGELFF
J: TRBJ2-3; D: TRBD1; size: -; V: TRBV7-2; DNA: TGTGCCAGCAGCAAGGGGACAGCCATCACAGATACGCAGTATTTT; CDR3: CASSKGTAITDTQYF
J: TRBJ2-7; D: -; size: few; V: TRBV30; DNA: TGTGCCTGGGGTGACTACGAGCAGTACTTC; CDR3: CAWGDYEQYF
J: TRBJ1-1; D: -; size: -; V: TRBV29-1; DNA: TGCAGCGTAGCGTTCGCTGGTAGCGCTGAAGCTTTCTTT; CDR3: CSVAFAGSAEAFF
J: TRBJ1-1; D: -; size: few; V: TRBV29-1; DNA: TGCAGCGTTGGGGACAAGAACACTGAAGCTTTCTTT; CDR3: CSVGDKNTEAFF
J: TRBJ1-6; D: TRBD1; size: -; V: TRBV5-1; DNA: TGCGCCAGCAGCGCGGGACAGGATAATTCACCCCTCCACTTT; CDR3: CASSAGQDNSPLHF
J: TRBJ2-3; D: -; size: many; V: TRBV7-9; DNA: TGTGCCAGCAGCCTTAGCCTGAGCACAGATACGCAGTATTTT; CDR3: CASSLSLSTDTQYF
J: TRBJ2-2; D: -; size: few; V: TRBV2; DNA: TGTGCCAGCAGGTCCCAGGGTTCTGTCACCGGGGAGCTGTTTTTT; CDR3: CASRSQGSVTGELFF
J: TRBJ2-7; D: -; size: few; V: TRBV7-2; DNA: TGTGCCAGCAGCTTATACAGTCGAGGGCAGTACTTC; CDR3: CASSLYSRGQYF
J: TRBJ1-2; D: -; size: -; V: TRBV9; DNA: TGTGCCAGCAGGGCGGCAACCCGTCCTAACTATGGCTACACCTTC; CDR3: CASRAATRPNYGYTF
J: TRBJ2-3; D: -; size: -; V: TRBV5-1; DNA: TGCGCCAGCAGCTTGCAGGGGCGAGGGGGCACAGATACGCAGTATTTT; CDR3: CASSLQGRGGTDTQYF